This record covers a single T cell receptor beta chain. The antigen is not known. This sample is drawn from a study of cytomegalovirus exposure and HLA in healthy donors. Findings and limits, study-wide: A link between a missense DCLRE1C variant and TCR beta V- and J-gene trimming emerged from a later analysis. It was about 150 TCR beta chains that were listed as cytomegalovirus-associated. Most of the TCR beta V segments (in an earlier analysis) were productive either about 87% or about 30% of the time.

Healthy bone marrow donors made up the donor group. Germline CDR1 reads LNHDA; CDR2 reads SQIVND (reference sequence). This CDR3 contains 14 residues. V shed 5 bases, J shed 4 bases, and the junction held 7 bases outside the gene matches. In the PCR, 60 Vbeta and 13 Jbeta primers were used. Only in-frame clones appear in the TCRdb table, and some are missing; sequencing was by immunoSEQ multiplex PCR. Among approximately 180,000 clones listed, about 88% were seen once. The TCR comes from a girl under three years old in good health and CMV-seronegative. The sample comprised PBMCs. This chain joins TRBV19 and TRBJ2-7; 8 bases agree with TRBD2. CDR3 nucleotides: TGTGCCAGTAGTCTGGGGACTAGTCGTTACGAGCAGTACTTC. It encodes CASSLGTSRYEQYF.